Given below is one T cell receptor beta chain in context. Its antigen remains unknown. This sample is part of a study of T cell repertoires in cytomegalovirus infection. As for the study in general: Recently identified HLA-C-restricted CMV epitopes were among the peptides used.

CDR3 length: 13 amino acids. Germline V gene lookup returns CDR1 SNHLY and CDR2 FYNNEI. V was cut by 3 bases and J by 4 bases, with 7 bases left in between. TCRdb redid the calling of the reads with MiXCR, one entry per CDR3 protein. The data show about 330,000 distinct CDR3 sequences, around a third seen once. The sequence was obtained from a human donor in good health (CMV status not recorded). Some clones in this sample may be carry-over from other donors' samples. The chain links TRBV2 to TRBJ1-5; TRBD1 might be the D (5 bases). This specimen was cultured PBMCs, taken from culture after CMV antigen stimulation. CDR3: CASSEGRNQPQHF. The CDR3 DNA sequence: TGTGCCAGCAGTGAGGGACGGAATCAGCCCCAGCATTTT.